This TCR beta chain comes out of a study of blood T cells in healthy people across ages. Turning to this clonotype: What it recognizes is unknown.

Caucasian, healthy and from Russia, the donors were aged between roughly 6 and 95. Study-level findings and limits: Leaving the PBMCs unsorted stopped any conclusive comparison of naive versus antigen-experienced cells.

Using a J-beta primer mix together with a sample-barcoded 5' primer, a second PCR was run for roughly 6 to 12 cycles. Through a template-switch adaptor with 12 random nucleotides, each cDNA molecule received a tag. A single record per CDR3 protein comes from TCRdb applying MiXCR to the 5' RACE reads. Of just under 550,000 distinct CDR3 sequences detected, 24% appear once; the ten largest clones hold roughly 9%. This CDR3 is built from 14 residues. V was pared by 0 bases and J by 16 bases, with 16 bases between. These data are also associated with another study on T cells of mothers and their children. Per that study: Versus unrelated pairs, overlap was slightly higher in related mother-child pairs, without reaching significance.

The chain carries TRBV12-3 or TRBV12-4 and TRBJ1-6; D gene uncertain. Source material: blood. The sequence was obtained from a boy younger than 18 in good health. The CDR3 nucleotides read TGTGCCAGCAGTTTAGCGCTCGCCGCCGAGGATCTCCACTTT. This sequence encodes CASSLALAAEDLHF.